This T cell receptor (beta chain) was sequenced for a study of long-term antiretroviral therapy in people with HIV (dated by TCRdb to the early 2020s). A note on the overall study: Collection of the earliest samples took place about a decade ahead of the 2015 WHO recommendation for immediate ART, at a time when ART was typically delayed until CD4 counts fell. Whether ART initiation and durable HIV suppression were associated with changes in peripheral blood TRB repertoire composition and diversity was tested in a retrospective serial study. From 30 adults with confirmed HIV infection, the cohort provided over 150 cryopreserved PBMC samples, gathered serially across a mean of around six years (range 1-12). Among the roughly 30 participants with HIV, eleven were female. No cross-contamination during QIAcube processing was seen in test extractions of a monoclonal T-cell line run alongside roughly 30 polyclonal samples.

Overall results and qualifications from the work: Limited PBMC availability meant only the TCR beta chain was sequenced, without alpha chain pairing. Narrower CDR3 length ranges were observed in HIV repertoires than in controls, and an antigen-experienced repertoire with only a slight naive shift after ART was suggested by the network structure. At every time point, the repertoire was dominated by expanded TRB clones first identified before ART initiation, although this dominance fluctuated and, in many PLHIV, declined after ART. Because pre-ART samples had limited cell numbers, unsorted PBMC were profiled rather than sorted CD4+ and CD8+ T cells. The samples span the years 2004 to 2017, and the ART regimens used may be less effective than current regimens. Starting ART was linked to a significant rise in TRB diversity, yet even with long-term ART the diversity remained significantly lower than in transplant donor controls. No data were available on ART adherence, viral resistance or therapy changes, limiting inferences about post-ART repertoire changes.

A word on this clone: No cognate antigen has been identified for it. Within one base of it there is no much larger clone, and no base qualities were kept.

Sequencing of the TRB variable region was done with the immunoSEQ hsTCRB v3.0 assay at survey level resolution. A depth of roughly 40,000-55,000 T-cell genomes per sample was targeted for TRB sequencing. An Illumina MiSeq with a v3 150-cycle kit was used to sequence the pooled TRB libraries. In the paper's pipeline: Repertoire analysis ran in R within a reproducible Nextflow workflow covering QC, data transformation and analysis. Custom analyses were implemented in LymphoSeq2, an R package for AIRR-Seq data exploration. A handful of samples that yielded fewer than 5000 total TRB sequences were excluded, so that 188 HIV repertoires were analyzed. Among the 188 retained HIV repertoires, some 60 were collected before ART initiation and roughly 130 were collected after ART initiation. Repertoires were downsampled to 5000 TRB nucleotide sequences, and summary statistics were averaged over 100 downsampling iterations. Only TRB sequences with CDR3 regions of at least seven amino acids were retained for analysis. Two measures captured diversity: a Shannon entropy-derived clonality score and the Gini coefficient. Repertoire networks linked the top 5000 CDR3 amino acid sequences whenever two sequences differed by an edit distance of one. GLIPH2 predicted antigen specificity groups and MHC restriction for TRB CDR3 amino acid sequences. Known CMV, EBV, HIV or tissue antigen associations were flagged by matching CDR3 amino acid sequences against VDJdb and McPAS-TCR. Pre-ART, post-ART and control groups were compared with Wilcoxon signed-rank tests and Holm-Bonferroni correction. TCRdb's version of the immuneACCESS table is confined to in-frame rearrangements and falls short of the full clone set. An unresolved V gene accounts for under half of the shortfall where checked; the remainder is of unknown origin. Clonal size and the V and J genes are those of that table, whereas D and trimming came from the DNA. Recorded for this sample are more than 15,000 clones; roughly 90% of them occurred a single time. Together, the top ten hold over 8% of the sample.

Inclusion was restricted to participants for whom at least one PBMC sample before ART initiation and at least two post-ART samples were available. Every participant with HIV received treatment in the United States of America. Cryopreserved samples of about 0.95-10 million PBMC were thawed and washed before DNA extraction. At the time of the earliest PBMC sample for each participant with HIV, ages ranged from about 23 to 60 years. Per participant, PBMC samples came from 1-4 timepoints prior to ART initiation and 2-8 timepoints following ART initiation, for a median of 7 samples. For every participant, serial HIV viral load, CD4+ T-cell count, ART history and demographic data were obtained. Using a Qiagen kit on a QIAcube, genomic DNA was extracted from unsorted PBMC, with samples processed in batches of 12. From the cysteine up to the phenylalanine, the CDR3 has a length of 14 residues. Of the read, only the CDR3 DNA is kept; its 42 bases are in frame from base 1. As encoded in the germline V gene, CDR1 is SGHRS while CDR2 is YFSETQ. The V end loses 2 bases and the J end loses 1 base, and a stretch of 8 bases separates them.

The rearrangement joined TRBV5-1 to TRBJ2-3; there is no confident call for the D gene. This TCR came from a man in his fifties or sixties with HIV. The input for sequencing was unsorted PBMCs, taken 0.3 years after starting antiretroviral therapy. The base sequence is TGCGCCAGCAGCTTTGGAAGGGGCACAGATACGCAGTATTTT. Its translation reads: CASSFGRGTDTQYF.